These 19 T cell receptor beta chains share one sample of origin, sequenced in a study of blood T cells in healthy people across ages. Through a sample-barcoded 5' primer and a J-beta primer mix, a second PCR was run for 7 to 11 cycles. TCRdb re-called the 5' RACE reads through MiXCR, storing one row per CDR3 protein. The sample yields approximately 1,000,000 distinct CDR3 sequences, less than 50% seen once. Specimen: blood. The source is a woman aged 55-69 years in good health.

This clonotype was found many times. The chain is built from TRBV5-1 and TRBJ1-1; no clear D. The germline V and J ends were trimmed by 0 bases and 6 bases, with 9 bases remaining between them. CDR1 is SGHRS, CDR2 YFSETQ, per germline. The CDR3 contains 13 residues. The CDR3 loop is CASSLEGFAEAFF. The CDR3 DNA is TGCGCCAGCAGCTTGGAAGGTTTTGCTGAAGCTTTCTTT.

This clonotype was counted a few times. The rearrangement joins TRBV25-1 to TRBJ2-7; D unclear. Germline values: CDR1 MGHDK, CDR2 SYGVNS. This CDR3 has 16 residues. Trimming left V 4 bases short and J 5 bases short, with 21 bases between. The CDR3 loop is CASSAIGPSLPHEQYF. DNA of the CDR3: TGTGCCAGCAGTGCCATTGGGCCCAGTCTTCCCCACGAGCAGTACTTC.

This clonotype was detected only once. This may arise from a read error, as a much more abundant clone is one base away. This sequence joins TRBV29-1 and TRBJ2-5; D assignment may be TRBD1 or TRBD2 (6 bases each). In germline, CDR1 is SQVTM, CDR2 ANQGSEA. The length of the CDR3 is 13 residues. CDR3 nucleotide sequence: TGCGGCGTTGTTGAGGGGGGCACAGAGACCCAGTACTTC. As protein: CGVVEGGTETQYF.

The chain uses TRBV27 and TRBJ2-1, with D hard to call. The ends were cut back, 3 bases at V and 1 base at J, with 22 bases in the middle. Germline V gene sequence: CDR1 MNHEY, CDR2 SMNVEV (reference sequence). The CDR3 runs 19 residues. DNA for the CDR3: TGTGCCAGCAGTTTGGGAACAGTCGGTGGGTCGTGGTCCTACAATGAGCAGTTCTTC. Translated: CASSLGTVGGSWSYNEQFF.

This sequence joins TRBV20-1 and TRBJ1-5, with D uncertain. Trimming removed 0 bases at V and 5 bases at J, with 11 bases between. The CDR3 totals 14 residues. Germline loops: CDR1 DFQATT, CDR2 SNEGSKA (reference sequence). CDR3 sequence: CSARDEQADQPQHF. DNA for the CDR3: TGCAGTGCTAGAGATGAGCAGGCGGATCAGCCCCAGCATTTT.

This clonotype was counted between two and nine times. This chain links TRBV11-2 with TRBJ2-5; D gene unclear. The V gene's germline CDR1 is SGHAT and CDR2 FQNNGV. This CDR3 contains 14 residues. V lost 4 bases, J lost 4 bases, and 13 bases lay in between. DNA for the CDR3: TGTGCCAGCAGCTCCCCGTTAATGAGAGAGACCCAGTACTTC. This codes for CASSSPLMRETQYF.

CDR3 coding DNA: TGCGCCAGCAGCCAAGCTGCGGTCTCTGGAAACACCATATATTTT. Its protein is CASSQAAVSGNTIYF. This rearrangement joins TRBV4-3 to TRBJ1-3; D ambiguous. Trimming cost V 1 base and J 0 bases, with 7 bases left between them. Germline lookup yields CDR1 LGHNA and CDR2 YSLEER. This CDR3 contains 15 residues.

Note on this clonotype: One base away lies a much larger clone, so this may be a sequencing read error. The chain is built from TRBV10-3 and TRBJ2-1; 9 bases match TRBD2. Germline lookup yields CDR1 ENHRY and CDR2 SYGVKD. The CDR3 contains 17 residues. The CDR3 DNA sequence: TGTGCCGTCAGTGAGTCGATGGCTAGCGGGGATAACAATGAGCAGTTCTTC. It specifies CAVSESMASGDNNEQFF.

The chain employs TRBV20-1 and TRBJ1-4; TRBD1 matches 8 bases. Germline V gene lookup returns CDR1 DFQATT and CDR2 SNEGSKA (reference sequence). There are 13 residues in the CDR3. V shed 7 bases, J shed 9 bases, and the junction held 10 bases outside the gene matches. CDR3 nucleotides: TGCAGTGTATGGGAGACAGGGGAAAAAAAACTGTTTTTT. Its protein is CSVWETGEKKLFF.

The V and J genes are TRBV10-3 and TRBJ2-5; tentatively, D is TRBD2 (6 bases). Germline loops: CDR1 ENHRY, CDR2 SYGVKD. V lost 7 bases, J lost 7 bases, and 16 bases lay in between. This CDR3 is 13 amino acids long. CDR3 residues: CAINRGSRGTQYF. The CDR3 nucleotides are TGTGCCATCAATCGGGGGTCCCGAGGGACCCAGTACTTC.

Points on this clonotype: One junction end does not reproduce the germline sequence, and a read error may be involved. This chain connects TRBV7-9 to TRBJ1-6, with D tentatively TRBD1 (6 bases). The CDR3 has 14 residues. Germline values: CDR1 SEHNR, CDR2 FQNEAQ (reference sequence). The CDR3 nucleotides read TGTGCCAGCGAACCCTTGGACAGAAATTCACTCCTCCACTTT. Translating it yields CASEPLDRNSLLHF.

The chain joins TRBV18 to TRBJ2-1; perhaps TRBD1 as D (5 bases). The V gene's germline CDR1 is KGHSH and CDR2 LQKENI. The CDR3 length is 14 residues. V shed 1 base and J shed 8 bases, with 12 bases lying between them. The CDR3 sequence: CASSPRQSGDEQFF. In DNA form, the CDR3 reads TGTGCCAGCTCACCACGACAGTCTGGGGATGAGCAGTTCTTC.

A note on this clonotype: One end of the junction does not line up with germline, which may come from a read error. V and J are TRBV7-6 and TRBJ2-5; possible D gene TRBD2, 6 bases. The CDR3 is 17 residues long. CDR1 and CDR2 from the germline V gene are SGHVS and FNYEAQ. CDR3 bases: TGTGCCGGCAGTAAAGACCGTCGACTGGGACTTCAAGAGACCCAGTACTTC. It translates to CAGSKDRRLGLQETQYF.

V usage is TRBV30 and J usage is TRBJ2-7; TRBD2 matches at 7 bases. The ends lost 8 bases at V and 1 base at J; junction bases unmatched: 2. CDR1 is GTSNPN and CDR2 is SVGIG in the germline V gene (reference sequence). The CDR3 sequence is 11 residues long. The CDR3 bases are TGTGCCGGGGGGGAGTCCTACGAGCAGTACTTC. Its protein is CAGGESYEQYF.

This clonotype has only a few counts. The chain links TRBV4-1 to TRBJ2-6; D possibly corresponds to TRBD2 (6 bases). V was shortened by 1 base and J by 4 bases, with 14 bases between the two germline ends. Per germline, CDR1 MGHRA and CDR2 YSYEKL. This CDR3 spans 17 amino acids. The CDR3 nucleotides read TGCGCCAGCAGCCAAGTCCCCGGGGGAACCGGGGCCAACGTCCTGACTTTC. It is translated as CASSQVPGGTGANVLTF.

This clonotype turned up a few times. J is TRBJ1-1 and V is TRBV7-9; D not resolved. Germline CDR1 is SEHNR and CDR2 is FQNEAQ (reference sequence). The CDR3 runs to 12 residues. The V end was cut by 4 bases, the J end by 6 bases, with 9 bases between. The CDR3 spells CASSSSPPEAFF. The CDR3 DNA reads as TGTGCCAGCAGCTCCTCCCCCCCTGAAGCTTTCTTT.

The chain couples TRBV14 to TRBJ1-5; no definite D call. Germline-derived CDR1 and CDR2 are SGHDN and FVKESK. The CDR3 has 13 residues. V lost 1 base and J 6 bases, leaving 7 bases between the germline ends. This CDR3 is CASSQGRSQPQHF. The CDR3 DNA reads TGTGCCAGCAGCCAAGGGCGAAGTCAGCCCCAGCATTTT. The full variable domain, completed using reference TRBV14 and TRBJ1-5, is EAGVTQFPSHSVIEKGQTVTLRCDPISGHDNLYWYRRVMGKEIKFLLHFVKESKQDESGMPNNRFLAERTGGTYSTLKVQPAELEDSGVYFCASSQGRSQPQHFGDGTRLSIL.

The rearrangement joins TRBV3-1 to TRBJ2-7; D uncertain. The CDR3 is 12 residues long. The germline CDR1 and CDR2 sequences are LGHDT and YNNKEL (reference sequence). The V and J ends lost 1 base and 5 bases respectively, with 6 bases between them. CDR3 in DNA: TGTGCCAGCAGCCAAGCAAGTAACGAGCAGTACTTC. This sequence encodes CASSQASNEQYF.

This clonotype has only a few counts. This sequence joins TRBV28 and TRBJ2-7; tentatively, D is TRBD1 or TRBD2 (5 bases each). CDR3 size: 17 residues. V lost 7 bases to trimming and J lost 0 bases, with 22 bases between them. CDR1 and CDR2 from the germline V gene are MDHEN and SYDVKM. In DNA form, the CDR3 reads TGTGCCAGCACCCATACCCGACAGAGGGGAGACTCCTACGAGCAGTACTTC. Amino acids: CASTHTRQRGDSYEQYF.